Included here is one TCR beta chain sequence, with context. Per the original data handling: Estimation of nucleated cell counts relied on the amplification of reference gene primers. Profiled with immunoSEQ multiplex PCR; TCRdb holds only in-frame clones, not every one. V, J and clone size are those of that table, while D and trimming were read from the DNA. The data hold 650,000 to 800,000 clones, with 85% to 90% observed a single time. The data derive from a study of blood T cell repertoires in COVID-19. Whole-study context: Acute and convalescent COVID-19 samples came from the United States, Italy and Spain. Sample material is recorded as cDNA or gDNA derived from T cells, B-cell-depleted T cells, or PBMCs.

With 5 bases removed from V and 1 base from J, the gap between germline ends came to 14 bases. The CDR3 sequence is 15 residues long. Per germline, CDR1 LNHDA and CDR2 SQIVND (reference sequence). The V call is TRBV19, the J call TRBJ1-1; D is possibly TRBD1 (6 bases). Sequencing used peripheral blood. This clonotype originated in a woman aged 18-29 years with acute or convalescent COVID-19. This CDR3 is CASSQYRQANTEAFF. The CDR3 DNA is TGTGCCAGTAGTCAGTACAGACAGGCGAACACTGAAGCTTTCTTT.